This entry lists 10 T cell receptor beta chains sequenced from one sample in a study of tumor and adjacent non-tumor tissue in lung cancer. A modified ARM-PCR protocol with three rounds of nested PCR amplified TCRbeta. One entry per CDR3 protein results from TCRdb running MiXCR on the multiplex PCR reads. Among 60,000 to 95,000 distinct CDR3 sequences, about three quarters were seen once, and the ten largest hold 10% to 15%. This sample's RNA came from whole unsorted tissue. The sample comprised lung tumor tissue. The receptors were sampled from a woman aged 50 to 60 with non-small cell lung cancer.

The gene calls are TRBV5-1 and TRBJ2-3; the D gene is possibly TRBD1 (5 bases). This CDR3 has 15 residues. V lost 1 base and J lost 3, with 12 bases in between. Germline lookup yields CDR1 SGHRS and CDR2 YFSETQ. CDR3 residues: CASSLRQMRTDTQYF. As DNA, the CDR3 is TGCGCCAGCAGCTTGAGACAGATGAGAACAGATACGCAGTATTTT.

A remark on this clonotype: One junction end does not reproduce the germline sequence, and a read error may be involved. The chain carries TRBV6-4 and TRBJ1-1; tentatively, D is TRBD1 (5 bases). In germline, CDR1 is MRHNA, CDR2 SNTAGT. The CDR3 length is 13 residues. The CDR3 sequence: CASSDSEDTETFF. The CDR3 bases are TGTGCCAGCAGTGATTCGGAGGACACTGAAACTTTCTTT.

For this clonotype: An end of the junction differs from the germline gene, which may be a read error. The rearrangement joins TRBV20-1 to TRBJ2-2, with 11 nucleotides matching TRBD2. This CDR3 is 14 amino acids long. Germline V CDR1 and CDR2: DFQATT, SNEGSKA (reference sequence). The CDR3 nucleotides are TGCAGTTCTAGACTAGCGGGACACACCGGGGAGCTGTTTTTT. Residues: CSSRLAGHTGELFF.

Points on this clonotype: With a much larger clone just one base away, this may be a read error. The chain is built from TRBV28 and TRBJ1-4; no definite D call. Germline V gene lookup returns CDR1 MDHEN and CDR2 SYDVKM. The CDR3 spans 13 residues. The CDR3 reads CASERSTNEKQFF. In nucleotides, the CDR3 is TGTGCCAGCGAAAGGTCAACTAATGAAAAACAGTTTTTT.

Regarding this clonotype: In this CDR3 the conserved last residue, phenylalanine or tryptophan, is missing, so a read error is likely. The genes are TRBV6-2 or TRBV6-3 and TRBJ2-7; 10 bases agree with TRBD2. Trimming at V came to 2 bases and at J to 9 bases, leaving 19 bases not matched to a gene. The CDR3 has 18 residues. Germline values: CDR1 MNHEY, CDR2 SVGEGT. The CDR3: CASSYDPTSGIVIGVQYL. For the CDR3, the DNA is TGTGCCAGCAGTTACGATCCAACTAGCGGGATCGTAATTGGCGTGCAGTACTTA.

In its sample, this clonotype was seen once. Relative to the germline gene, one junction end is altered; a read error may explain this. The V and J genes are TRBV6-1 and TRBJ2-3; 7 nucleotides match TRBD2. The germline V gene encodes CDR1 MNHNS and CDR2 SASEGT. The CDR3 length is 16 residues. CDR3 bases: TGTGCCAGTAGTGACTTAGGGACGACTAGCACAGGTACGCAGTATTTT. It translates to CASSDLGTTSTGTQYF.

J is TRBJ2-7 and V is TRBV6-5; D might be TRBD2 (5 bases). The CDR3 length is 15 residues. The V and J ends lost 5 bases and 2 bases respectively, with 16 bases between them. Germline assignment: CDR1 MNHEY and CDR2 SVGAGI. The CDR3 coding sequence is TGTGCCAGCAGTAAGCCCGGGGTACCACCCTACGAGCAGTACTTC. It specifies CASSKPGVPPYEQYF.

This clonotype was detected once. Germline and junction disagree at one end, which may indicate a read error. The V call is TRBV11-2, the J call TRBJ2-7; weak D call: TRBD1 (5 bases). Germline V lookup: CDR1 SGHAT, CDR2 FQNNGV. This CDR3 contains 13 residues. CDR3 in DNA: TGTGTCAGCAACTTGGAAACAGGAGCCGAGCAGTACTTT. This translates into CVSNLETGAEQYF. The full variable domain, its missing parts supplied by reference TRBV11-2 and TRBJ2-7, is EAGVAQSPRYKIIEKRQSVAFWCNPISGHATLYWYQQILGQGPKLLIQFQNNGVVDDSQLPKDRFSAERLKGVDSTLKIQPAKLEDSAVYLCVSNLETGAEQYFGPGTRLTVT.

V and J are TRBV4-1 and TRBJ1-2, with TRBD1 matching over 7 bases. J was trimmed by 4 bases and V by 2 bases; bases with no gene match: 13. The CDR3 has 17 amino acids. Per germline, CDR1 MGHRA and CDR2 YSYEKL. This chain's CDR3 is CASSQSGTVEDVYGYTF. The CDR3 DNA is TGCGCCAGCAGCCAATCCGGGACAGTGGAGGACGTCTATGGCTACACCTTC.

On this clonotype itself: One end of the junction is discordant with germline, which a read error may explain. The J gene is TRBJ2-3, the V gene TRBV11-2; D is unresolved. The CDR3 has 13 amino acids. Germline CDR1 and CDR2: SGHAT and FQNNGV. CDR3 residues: CATSLNRADTQFF. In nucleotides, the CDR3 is TGTGCCACCAGCTTAAATCGGGCAGATACGCAGTTTTTT.